A single sample gave rise to the 32 T cell receptor beta chains below, sequenced in a study of blood T cell repertoires in COVID-19. Only in-frame clones appear in the TCRdb table, and some are missing; sequencing was by immunoSEQ multiplex PCR. This sample has roughly 150,000 clones; 75% to 90% occur once, and the top ten carry 2.5% to 3.5%. Sample: peripheral blood. The receptors shown here come from a woman aged 55-70 years with active COVID-19.

The chain's CDR3 is CAWRTGGWAEAFF. Here the CDR3 DNA reads TGTGCCTGGAGAACAGGGGGATGGGCTGAAGCTTTCTTT. This chain joins TRBV30 and TRBJ1-1; 8 nucleotides align to TRBD1. CDR1 and CDR2 from the germline V gene are GTSNPN and SVGIG (reference sequence). V lost 3 bases and J lost 6; bases outside the gene matches: 6. This CDR3 spans 13 amino acids.

This chain links TRBV6-2 or TRBV6-3 with TRBJ1-5; TRBD1 might be the D (5 bases). The germline V and J ends were trimmed by 6 bases and 0 bases, with 18 bases remaining between them. The V gene's germline CDR1 is MNHEY and CDR2 SVGEGT. The CDR3 extends over 17 amino acids. The CDR3 is CASSRGRGKGSNQPQHF. CDR3 coding DNA: TGTGCCAGCAGCCGAGGGAGGGGAAAGGGTAGCAATCAGCCCCAGCATTTT.

This clone was seen once. The V and J genes are TRBV5-5 and TRBJ2-1; 7 nucleotides align to TRBD2. Trimming removed 4 bases from V and 6 bases from J; junction bases left unmatched: 10. The CDR3 contains 15 residues. Germline CDR1 reads SGHKS; CDR2 reads YYEKEE (reference sequence). The CDR3 loop reads CASSLLGGSSNEQFF. The CDR3 nucleotides are TGTGCCAGCAGCCTGTTAGGCGGGAGTAGCAATGAGCAGTTCTTC.

V and J are TRBV19 and TRBJ2-7; 7 nucleotides match TRBD2. Looked up from germline, CDR1 is LNHDA and CDR2 is SQIVND (reference sequence). V shed 6 bases and J 6 bases; nucleotides not matched to a gene: 11. The length of the CDR3 is 14 residues. CDR3 DNA: TGTGCCAGTAGCGAGACTCAGCGGGGCTCCGAGCAGTACTTC. This sequence encodes CASSETQRGSEQYF.

The chain employs TRBV14 and TRBJ2-1; TRBD1 matches at 10 bases. CDR3 length equals 16 residues. Germline trimming cut 4 bases from V and 2 bases from J; bases unmatched to any gene: 5. Looked up from germline, CDR1 is SGHDN and CDR2 is FVKESK. The chain's CDR3 is CASSRRDRGTYNEQFF. CDR3 sequence (DNA): TGTGCCAGCAGCCGCCGGGACAGGGGTACCTACAATGAGCAGTTCTTC.

The genes are TRBV4-2 and TRBJ1-6; perhaps TRBD1 as D (6 bases). The CDR3 spans 15 residues. V was pared by 2 bases and J by 9 bases, with 14 bases between. CDR1 is LGHNA and CDR2 is YNFKEQ in the germline V gene. In nucleotides, the CDR3 is TGTGCCAGCAGCCAACCACAGGGACAACGTTCACCCCTCCACTTT. This translates into CASSQPQGQRSPLHF.

The chain employs TRBV28 and TRBJ2-3; TRBD2 agrees at 8 bases. Unmatched junction bases numbered 16, after V lost 1 base and J lost 4 bases. Germline V CDR1 and CDR2: MDHEN, SYDVKM. The CDR3 covers 19 residues. The CDR3 here is CASSLLAAAGGGSADTQYF. The CDR3, as DNA: TGTGCCAGCAGTTTATTAGCCGCCGCGGGGGGTGGGTCTGCAGATACGCAGTATTTT.

The chain recombines TRBV6-6 with TRBJ1-5; 9 bases agree with TRBD1. This CDR3 contains 16 residues. The germline V gene has CDR1 MNHNY and CDR2 SVGAGI (reference sequence). The junction had 6 bases not matched to a gene; V was cut back by 1 base and J by 5 bases. CDR3 in amino acids: CASSYYGTGRHQPQHF. CDR3 bases: TGTGCCAGCAGTTACTACGGGACAGGGAGGCATCAGCCCCAGCATTTT.

The gene calls are TRBV9 and TRBJ2-1; TRBD2 might be the D (5 bases). The CDR3 runs to 13 residues. In germline, CDR1 is SGDLS, CDR2 YYNGEE. Trimming removed 4 bases from V and 4 bases from J, with 9 bases in between. The CDR3 DNA sequence: TGTGCCAGCAGCCCTTGGGAGTACAATGAGCAGTTCTTC. This gives the protein CASSPWEYNEQFF.

The rearrangement joins TRBV28 to TRBJ2-5, with TRBD2 identical over 14 bases. Germline-derived CDR1 and CDR2 are MDHEN and SYDVKM. The CDR3 runs to 16 residues. V was clipped by 2 bases and J by 4 bases; unmatched bases: 3. This chain's CDR3 is CASSLGTSGRGETQYF. Written as DNA, the CDR3 is TGTGCCAGCAGTTTAGGGACTAGCGGGAGAGGAGAGACCCAGTACTTC.

This clone was seen just once. This chain joins TRBV9 and TRBJ2-3; D call uncertain. Per germline, CDR1 SGDLS and CDR2 YYNGEE. Trimming cost V 0 bases and J 3 bases, with 8 bases left between them. CDR3 length equals 14 residues. The CDR3 DNA reads as TGTGCCAGCAGCGTAGGATTCGGGACAGATACGCAGTATTTT. Its translation: CASSVGFGTDTQYF.

Details on this clone: The junction does not match germline at one end; this may be a read error. This chain uses TRBV6-1 with TRBJ2-7; 8 bases are shared with TRBD1. From germline, CDR1 is MNHNS and CDR2 SASEGT. The CDR3 is made up of 15 amino acids. CDR3 nucleotide sequence: TGTGCCAGCAGCGAAGGGTGGACAGGGAACTACGAGCAGTACTTC. It is translated as CASSEGWTGNYEQYF.

The J gene is TRBJ1-2, the V gene TRBV11-2; D is perhaps TRBD1 (6 bases). CDR3 size: 16 residues. The germline V gene encodes CDR1 SGHAT and CDR2 FQNNGV. V was clipped by 5 bases and J by 0 bases, with 16 bases between them. Written as DNA, the CDR3 is TGTGCCAGCAGCACAGTCAGGGGAGGGGCTAACTATGGCTACACCTTC. Translating gives CASSTVRGGANYGYTF.

This CDR3 is CASMALFSGNTIYF. In DNA, the CDR3 is TGTGCCAGCATGGCCCTTTTCTCTGGAAACACCATATATTTT. This chain joins TRBV14 and TRBJ1-3; D unclear. There are 14 residues in the CDR3. Per the germline V gene, CDR1 is SGHDN and CDR2 is FVKESK. V was cut by 7 bases and J by 0 bases, with 10 bases left in between.

The chain recombines TRBV6-5 with TRBJ2-5; 8 bases fit TRBD1. CDR1 is MNHEY and CDR2 is SVGAGI in the germline V gene. The CDR3 length is 14 residues. J lost 3 bases, V lost 4 bases, and 4 bases had no gene match. CDR3 bases: TGTGCCAGCAGTTGGGGGACAGGAAAAGAGACCCAGTACTTC. Amino acid sequence: CASSWGTGKETQYF.

V and J are TRBV5-1 and TRBJ2-1, with D perhaps matching TRBD1 (6 bases). The CDR3 covers 14 residues. The germline V gene has CDR1 SGHRS and CDR2 YFSETQ. With 4 bases removed from V and 6 bases from J, the gap between germline ends came to 14 bases. This chain's CDR3 is CASSTRTGINEQFF. The CDR3 DNA sequence: TGCGCCAGCAGCACACGTACAGGGATCAATGAGCAGTTCTTC. Supplemented by reference TRBV5-1 and TRBJ2-1, the full variable domain reads KAGVTQTPRYLIKTRGQQVTLSCSPISGHRSVSWYQQTPGQGLQFLFEYFSETQRNKGNFPGRFSGRQFSNSRSEMNVSTLELGDSALYLCASSTRTGINEQFFGPGTRLTVL.

This CDR3 reads CASSLGAGTPYEQYF. CDR3 sequence (DNA): TGCGCCAGCAGCTTGGGGGCAGGAACCCCCTACGAGCAGTACTTC. The V and J genes are TRBV5-1 and TRBJ2-7; D is ambiguous. Germline V gives CDR1 SGHRS, CDR2 YFSETQ. This CDR3 is 15 amino acids long. Trimming took 0 bases from V and 2 from J, leaving 12 bases between them.

The rearrangement uses TRBV11-2 and TRBJ1-4; D is uncertain. The CDR3 spans 11 residues. Germline V gene lookup returns CDR1 SGHAT and CDR2 FQNNGV. V was shortened by 5 bases and J by 11 bases, with 9 bases between the two germline ends. The CDR3 region has the DNA TGTGCCAGCAGCCAGACTGAGAAACTGTTTTTT. Encoded protein: CASSQTEKLFF.

The chain has TRBV5-1 and TRBJ1-2, with D possibly being TRBD1 (5 bases). The CDR3 totals 13 residues. Germline CDR1 reads SGHRS; CDR2 reads YFSETQ. Trimming pared 5 bases from V and 4 bases from J, leaving 12 bases between. For the CDR3, the DNA is TGCGCCAGCAGGGACCCCGGGGGCTATGGCTACACCTTC. Translating gives CASRDPGGYGYTF.

The V and J genes are TRBV14 and TRBJ2-7, with 8 bases that match TRBD2. Germline V gene data show CDR1 as SGHDN and CDR2 as FVKESK. The CDR3 is 16 residues long. The ends lost 4 bases at V and 3 bases at J; junction bases unmatched: 11. The chain's CDR3 is CASSRGGGTTVYEQYF. CDR3 DNA: TGTGCCAGCAGCCGCGGCGGGGGGACAACTGTCTACGAGCAGTACTTC.

This clone was counted only a few times. The gene calls are TRBV6-5 and TRBJ2-7; 8 bases match TRBD1. V was clipped by 7 bases and J by 4 bases; unmatched bases: 12. The CDR3 is 15 amino acids. CDR1 MNHEY and CDR2 SVGAGI come from the germline V gene. As DNA, the CDR3 is TGTGCCAGCACCGGGACAGGTGGAGGGCCTTACGAGCAGTACTTC. This translates into CASTGTGGGPYEQYF.

The chain combines TRBV3-1 (or the pseudogene TRBV3-2) with TRBJ2-7; 13 bases are shared with TRBD2. CDR3 length: 15 residues. Per germline, CDR1 LGHDT and CDR2 YNNKEL (reference sequence). The V and J ends lost 5 bases and 3 bases, in that order; junction bases with no gene match: 4. CDR3 loop: CASSLGLAGIYEQYF. CDR3 coding DNA: TGTGCCAGCAGCTTGGGACTAGCGGGGATCTACGAGCAGTACTTC.

The chain recombines TRBV7-2 with TRBJ2-3, with 7 bases identical to TRBD2. Germline-derived CDR1 and CDR2 are SGHTA and FQGNSA. The J segment lost 6 bases and the V segment lost 4 bases, leaving 13 bases of the junction unmatched. The CDR3 loop spans 16 amino acids. CDR3: CASSSLSGPALDTQYF. The CDR3 DNA follows: TGTGCCAGCAGCTCCCTTAGCGGGCCAGCGTTGGATACGCAGTATTTT.

This clone was detected only once. V usage is TRBV7-2 and J usage is TRBJ2-1; 8 positions match TRBD2. The germline CDR1 and CDR2 sequences are SGHTA and FQGNSA. CDR3 length: 16 residues. V was clipped by 0 bases and J by 2 bases; unmatched bases: 3. This CDR3 is CASSLAGTRPYNEQFF. CDR3 sequence (DNA): TGTGCCAGCAGCTTAGCAGGGACTAGACCCTACAATGAGCAGTTCTTC. Filled out from reference TRBV7-2 and TRBJ2-1, the complete variable domain reads GAGVSQSPSNKVTEKGKDVELRCDPISGHTALYWYRQSLGQGLEFLIYFQGNSAPDKSGLPSDRFSAERTGGSVSTLTIQRTQQEDSAVYLCASSLAGTRPYNEQFFGPGTRLTVL.

The chain joins TRBV11-2 to TRBJ1-2, with D tentatively TRBD1 (5 bases). Deletions cut 5 bases from V and 4 bases from J, with 17 bases between. The CDR3 is 15 residues long. CDR1 is SGHAT and CDR2 is FQNNGV in the germline V gene. The CDR3, as DNA: TGTGCCAGCAGCCCTATTTTACAGGTTCGCTATGGCTACACCTTC. The encoded protein is CASSPILQVRYGYTF.

The V gene is TRBV28, the J gene TRBJ1-2, with D unclear. The V end was cut by 2 bases, the J end by 4 bases, with 11 bases between. Germline assignment: CDR1 MDHEN and CDR2 SYDVKM. The CDR3 is made up of 14 amino acids. CDR3 sequence (DNA): TGTGCCAGCAGTTTACGGCAGGACTCCTATGGCTACACCTTC. This gives the protein CASSLRQDSYGYTF.

The chain has TRBV7-2 and TRBJ1-6; no reliable D call. Trimming shortened V by 5 bases and J by 10 bases, and 9 bases separated the two germline ends. This CDR3 is 12 amino acids long. From germline, CDR1 is SGHTA and CDR2 FQGNSA. In DNA form, the CDR3 reads TGTGCCAGCAGCCGGTCCCCCTCACCCCTCCACTTT. As protein: CASSRSPSPLHF.

The chain uses TRBV12-3 or TRBV12-4 and TRBJ1-2, with D possibly being TRBD1 (6 bases). Trimming cost V 5 bases and J 6 bases, with 10 bases left between them. The CDR3 sequence is 12 residues long. As DNA, the CDR3 is TGTGCCAGCAGTCGAAACAGGGATGGCTACACCTTC. It codes for CASSRNRDGYTF.

A single count supports this clone. The gene calls are TRBV9 and TRBJ2-2; D possibly corresponds to TRBD2 (5 bases). Germline loops: CDR1 SGDLS, CDR2 YYNGEE. This CDR3 is 15 amino acids long. Deletions cut 0 bases from V and 2 bases from J, with 8 bases between. The CDR3 protein is CASSVGLANTGELFF. The CDR3 DNA sequence: TGTGCCAGCAGCGTAGGGCTAGCCAACACCGGGGAGCTGTTTTTT.

The CDR3 coding sequence is TGTGCCATCACACCCGGGACTAGCTCAGATACGCAGTATTTT. As protein: CAITPGTSSDTQYF. The gene calls are TRBV10-3 and TRBJ2-3; 9 bases line up with TRBD2. With V trimmed by 7 bases and J by 4 bases, 6 bases remained unmatched. Germline CDR1 reads ENHRY; CDR2 reads SYGVKD. This CDR3 contains 14 residues.

V and J are TRBV12-3 or TRBV12-4 and TRBJ1-6; D is ambiguous. V dropped 0 bases and J dropped 5 bases, with 2 bases sitting between them. This CDR3 is built from 13 residues. CDR3 bases: TGTGCCAGCAGTTTAGCCAATAATTCACCCCTCCACTTT. It yields the protein CASSLANNSPLHF.

The DNA for the CDR3 is TGTGCCAGCAGCGTAGGGGGACAGAGCTATGGCTACACCTTC. Protein: CASSVGGQSYGYTF. This chain uses TRBV9 with TRBJ1-2; 7 bases are a match to TRBD1. This CDR3 spans 14 amino acids. Germline V lookup: CDR1 SGDLS, CDR2 YYNGEE. V was clipped by 0 bases and J by 4 bases; unmatched bases: 3. The entire variable domain, with the rest obtained from reference TRBV9 and TRBJ1-2, is as follows: DSGVTQTPKHLITATGQRVTLRCSPRSGDLSVYWYQQSLDQGLQFLIQYYNGEERAKGNILERFSAQQFPDLHSELNLSSLELGDSALYFCASSVGGQSYGYTFGSGTRLTVV.